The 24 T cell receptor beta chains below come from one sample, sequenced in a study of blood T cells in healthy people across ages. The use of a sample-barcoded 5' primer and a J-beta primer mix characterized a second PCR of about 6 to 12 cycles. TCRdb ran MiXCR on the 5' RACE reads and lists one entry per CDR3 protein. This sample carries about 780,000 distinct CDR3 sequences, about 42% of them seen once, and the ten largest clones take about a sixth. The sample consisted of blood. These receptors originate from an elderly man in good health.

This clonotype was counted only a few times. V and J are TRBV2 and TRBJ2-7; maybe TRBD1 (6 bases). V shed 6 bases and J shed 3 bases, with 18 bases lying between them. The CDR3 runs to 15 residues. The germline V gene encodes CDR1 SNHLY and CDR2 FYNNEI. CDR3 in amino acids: CASRDRQERGYEQYF. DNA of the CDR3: TGTGCCAGCAGGGATCGACAGGAGAGGGGCTACGAGCAGTACTTC.

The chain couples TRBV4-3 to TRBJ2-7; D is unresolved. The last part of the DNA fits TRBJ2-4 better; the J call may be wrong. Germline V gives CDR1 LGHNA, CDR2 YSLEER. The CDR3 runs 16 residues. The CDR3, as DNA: TGCGCCAGCAGCCAAGACTCGGCCGGATCCCGGGTCATTCAGTACTTC. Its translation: CASSQDSAGSRVIQYF.

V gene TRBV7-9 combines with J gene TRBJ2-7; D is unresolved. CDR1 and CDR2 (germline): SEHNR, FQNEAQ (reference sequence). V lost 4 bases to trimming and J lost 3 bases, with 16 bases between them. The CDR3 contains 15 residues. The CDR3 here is CASSSGEFGLYEQYF. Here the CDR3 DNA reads TGTGCCAGCAGCTCAGGAGAATTTGGGCTCTACGAGCAGTACTTC.

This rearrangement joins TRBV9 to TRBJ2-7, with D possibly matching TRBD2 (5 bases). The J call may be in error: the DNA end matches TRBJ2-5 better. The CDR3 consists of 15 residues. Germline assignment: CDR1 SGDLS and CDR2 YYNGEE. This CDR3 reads CASSVEGLRRETQYF. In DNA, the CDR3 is TGTGCCAGCAGCGTAGAGGGATTAAGGAGGGAGACCCAGTACTTC.

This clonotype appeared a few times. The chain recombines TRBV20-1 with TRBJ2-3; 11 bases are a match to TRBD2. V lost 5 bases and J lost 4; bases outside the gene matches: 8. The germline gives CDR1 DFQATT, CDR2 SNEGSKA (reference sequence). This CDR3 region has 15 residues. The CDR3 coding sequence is TGCAGTGCTTCTCGACTAGCGGGGAGGTCAGATACGCAGTATTTT. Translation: CSASRLAGRSDTQYF.

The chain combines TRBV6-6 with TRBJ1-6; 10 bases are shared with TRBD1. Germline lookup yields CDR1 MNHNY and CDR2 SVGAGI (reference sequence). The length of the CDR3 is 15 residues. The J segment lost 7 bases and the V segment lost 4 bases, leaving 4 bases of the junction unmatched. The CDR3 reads CASSSRTGGNSPLHF. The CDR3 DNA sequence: TGTGCCAGCAGTTCCCGGACAGGGGGAAATTCACCCCTCCACTTT.

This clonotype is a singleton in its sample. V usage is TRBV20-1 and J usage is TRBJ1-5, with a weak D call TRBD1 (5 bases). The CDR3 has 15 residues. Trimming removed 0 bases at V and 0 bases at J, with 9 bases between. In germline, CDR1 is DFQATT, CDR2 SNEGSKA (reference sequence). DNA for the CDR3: TGCAGTGCTAGAGATGGGACGGTTAGCAATCAGCCCCAGCATTTT. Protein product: CSARDGTVSNQPQHF.

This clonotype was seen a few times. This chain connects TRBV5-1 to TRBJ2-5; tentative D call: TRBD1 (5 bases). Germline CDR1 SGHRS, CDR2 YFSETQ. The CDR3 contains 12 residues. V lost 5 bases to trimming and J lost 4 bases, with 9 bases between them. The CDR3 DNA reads TGCGCCAGCAGACAGGACGGAGAGACCCAGTACTTC. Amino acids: CASRQDGETQYF. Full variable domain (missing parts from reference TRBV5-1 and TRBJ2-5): KAGVTQTPRYLIKTRGQQVTLSCSPISGHRSVSWYQQTPGQGLQFLFEYFSETQRNKGNFPGRFSGRQFSNSRSEMNVSTLELGDSALYLCASRQDGETQYFGPGTRLLVL.

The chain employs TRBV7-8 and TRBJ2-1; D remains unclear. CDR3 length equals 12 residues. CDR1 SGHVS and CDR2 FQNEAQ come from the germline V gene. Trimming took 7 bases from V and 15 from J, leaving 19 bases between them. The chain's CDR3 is CASTTSGSFSFF. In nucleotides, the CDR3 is TGTGCCAGCACCACAAGTGGCAGCTTTTCGTTCTTC.

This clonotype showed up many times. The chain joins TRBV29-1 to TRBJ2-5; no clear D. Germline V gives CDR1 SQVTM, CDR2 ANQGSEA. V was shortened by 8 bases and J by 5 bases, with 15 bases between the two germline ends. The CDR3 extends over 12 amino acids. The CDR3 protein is CSLKGGIETQYF. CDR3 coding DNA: TGCAGCCTAAAAGGTGGGATCGAGACCCAGTACTTC.

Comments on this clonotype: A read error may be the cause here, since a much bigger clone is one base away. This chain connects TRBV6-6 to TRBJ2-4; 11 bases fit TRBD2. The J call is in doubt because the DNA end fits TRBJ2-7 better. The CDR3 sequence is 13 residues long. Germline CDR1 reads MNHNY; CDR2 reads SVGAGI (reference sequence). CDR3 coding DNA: TGTGCCAGCGGTTACGGACTAGCGGGCGAGCAGTACTTC. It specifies CASGYGLAGEQYF.

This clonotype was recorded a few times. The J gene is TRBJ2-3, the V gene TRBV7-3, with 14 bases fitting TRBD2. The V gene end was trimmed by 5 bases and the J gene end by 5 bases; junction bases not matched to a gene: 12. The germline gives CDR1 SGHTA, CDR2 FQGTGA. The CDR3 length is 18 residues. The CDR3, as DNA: TGTGCCAGCAGCCTAAGGGGGACTAGCGGGAGTGGTGGAGATACGCAGTATTTT. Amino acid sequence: CASSLRGTSGSGGDTQYF.

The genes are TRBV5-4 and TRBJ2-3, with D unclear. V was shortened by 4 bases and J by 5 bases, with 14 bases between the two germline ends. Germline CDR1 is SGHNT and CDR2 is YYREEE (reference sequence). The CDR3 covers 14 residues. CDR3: CASSPSIYGDTQYF. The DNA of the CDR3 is TGTGCCAGCAGCCCCTCGATTTACGGAGATACGCAGTATTTT. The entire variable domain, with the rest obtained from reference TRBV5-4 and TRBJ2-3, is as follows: ETGVTQSPTHLIKTRGQQVTLRCSSQSGHNTVSWYQQALGQGPQFIFQYYREEENGRGNFPPRFSGLQFPNYSSELNVNALELDDSALYLCASSPSIYGDTQYFGPGTRLTVL.

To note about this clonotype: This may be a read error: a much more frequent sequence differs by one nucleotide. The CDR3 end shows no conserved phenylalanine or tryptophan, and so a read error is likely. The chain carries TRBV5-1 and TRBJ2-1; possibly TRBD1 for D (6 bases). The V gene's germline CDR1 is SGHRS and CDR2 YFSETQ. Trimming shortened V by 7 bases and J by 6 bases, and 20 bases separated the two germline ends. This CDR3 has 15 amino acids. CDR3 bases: TGCGCCAGCCGCTCGGCCCCGGACAGTTTCAATGAGCAGTTCTTA. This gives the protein CASRSAPDSFNEQFL.

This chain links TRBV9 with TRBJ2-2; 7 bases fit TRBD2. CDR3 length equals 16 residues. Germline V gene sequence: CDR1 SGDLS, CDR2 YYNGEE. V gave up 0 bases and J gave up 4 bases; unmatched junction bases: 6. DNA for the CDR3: TGTGCCAGCAGCGTAGTTGGCGGGAGCGGCACCGGGGAGCTGTTTTTT. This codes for CASSVVGGSGTGELFF.

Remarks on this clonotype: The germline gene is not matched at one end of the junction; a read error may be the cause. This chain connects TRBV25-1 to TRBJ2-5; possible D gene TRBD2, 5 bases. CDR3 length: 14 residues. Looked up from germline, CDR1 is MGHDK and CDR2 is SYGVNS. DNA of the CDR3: TGTGCCAGCAGTGACCCCGTTATGGGAGAGATCCAGTACTTC. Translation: CASSDPVMGEIQYF. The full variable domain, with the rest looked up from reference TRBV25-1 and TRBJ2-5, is EADIYQTPRYLVIGTGKKITLECSQTMGHDKMYWYQQDPGMELHLIHYSYGVNSTEKGDLSSESTVSRIRTEHFPLTLESARPSHTSQYLCASSDPVMGEIQYFGPGTRLLVL.

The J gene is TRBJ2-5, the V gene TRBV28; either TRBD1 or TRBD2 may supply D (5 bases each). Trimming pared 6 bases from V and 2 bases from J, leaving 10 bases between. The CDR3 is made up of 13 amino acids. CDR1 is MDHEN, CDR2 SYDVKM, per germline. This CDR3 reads CASRSGQQETQYF. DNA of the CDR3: TGTGCCAGCAGAAGCGGACAACAAGAGACCCAGTACTTC.

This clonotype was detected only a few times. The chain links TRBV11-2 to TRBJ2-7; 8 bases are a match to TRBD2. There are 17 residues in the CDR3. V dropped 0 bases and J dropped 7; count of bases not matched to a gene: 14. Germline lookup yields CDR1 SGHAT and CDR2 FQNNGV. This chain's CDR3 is CASSLDGTGGLGDEQYF. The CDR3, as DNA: TGTGCCAGCAGCTTAGATGGCACGGGAGGGTTGGGGGATGAGCAGTACTTC.

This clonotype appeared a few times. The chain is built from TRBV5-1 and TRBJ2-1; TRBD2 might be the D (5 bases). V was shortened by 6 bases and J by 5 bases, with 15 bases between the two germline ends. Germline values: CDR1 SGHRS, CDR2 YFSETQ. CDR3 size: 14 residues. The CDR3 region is CASNPDGVNNEQFF. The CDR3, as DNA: TGCGCCAGCAACCCCGACGGGGTCAACAATGAGCAGTTCTTC.

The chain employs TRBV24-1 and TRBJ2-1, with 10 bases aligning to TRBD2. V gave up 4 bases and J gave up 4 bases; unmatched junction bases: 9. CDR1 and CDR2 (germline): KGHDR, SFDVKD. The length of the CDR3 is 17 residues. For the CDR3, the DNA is TGTGCCACCAGTGAAACCACAGGGACTAGCGAGTACAATGAGCAGTTCTTC. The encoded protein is CATSETTGTSEYNEQFF.

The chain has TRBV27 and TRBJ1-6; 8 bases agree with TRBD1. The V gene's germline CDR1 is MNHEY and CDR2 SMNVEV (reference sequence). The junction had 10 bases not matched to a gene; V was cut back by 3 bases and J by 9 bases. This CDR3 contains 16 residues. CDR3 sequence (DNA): TGTGCCAGCAGTTTCCAGGGGGCGCGAGGAGTTTCACCCCTCCACTTT. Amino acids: CASSFQGARGVSPLHF.

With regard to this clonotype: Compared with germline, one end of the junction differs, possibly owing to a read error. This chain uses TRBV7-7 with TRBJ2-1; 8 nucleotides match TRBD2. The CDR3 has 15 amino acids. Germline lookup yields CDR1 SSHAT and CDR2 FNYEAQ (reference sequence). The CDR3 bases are TGTGCTAGCAGCACCCAACTAGCGGATTACAATGAGCAGTTCTTC. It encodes CASSTQLADYNEQFF. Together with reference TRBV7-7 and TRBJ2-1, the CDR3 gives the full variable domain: GAGVSQSPRYKVTKRGQDVTLRCDPISSHATLYWYQQALGQGPEFLTYFNYEAQPDKSGLPSDRFSAERPEGSISTLTIQRTEQRDSAMYRCASSTQLADYNEQFFGPGTRLTVL.

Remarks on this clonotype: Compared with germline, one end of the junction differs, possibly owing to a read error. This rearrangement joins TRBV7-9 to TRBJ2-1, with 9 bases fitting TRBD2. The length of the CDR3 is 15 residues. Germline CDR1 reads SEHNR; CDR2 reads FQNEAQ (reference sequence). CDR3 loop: CASSFPLAGNNGQFF. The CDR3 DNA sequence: TGTGCCAGCAGTTTTCCCCTAGCGGGGAACAATGGGCAGTTCTTC.

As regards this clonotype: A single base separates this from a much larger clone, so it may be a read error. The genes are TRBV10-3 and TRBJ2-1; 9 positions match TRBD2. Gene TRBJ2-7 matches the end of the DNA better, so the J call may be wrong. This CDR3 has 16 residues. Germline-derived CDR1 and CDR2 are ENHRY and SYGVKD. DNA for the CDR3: TGTGCCATCAGTGAGTCCCGCGGGAGGGCCTACAATGAGCAGTACTTC. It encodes CAISESRGRAYNEQYF.